This T cell receptor (beta chain) comes out of a study of cytomegalovirus exposure and HLA in healthy donors. Study-wide findings and caveats: In terms of immune exposure information, only CMV serostatus was available. By a later analysis, the bulk of CMV-associated TCR beta chains appeared HLA-restricted. Presence/absence analyses treated sequencing depth as roughly uniform across donors. Investigators reported fewer than 200 TCR beta chains as tied to cytomegalovirus.

The CDR3 consists of 17 residues. Germline V gene lookup returns CDR1 SGDLS and CDR2 YYNGEE. V gave up 3 bases and J gave up 6 bases; unmatched junction bases: 12. In regard to this clone: The antigen remains undetermined.

PCR primers comprised 60 Vbeta and 13 Jbeta primers. Measured with immunoSEQ multiplex PCR; TCRdb has only the in-frame clones, and not every one. The table records around 280,000 clones, roughly 90% of them present only once. The TCR comes from a woman under 30 in good health and CMV-seronegative. The rearrangement joins TRBV9 to TRBJ2-1; the match to TRBD1 covers 10 bases. The material sequenced was PBMCs. Written as DNA, the CDR3 is TGTGCCAGCAGCGGCGGGACAGGGGTGGACCTGGGCAATGAGCAGTTCTTC. Protein product: CASSGGTGVDLGNEQFF.